This TCR beta chain comes out of a study of OX40 agonist ivuxolimab in advanced cancers. Study-wide points: Expanded clones belonging to CD8+ T cells outnumbered, on average, those of CD4+. Clonal expansion by week 6 occurred in CD4+ and CD8+ blood T cells (at 0.1 to 3.0 mg/kg).

A history of autoimmune disease or systemic immunosuppression excluded patients. TCRdb keeps only in-frame clones here, not all; method: immunoSEQ multiplex PCR. This repertoire shows just over 90,000 clones, around 94% found once; its top ten account for over 2%. Germline CDR1 MNHEY, CDR2 SMNVEV (reference sequence). The CDR3 is 13 amino acids. About this clone itself: The antigen remains unidentified.

The chain is built from TRBV27 and TRBJ2-5; TRBD2 matches at 7 bases. The DNA end is more similar to TRBJ2-7, so the J call may be wrong. The material was CD4+ or CD8+ T cells sorted from blood, obtained in a trial of the OX40 agonist ivuxolimab. The clonotype comes from an adult with an advanced solid tumor such as melanoma, head and neck, liver or kidney cancer. CDR3: CASSLRAGDEQYF. Here the CDR3 DNA reads TGTGCCAGCAGTTTACGGGCGGGAGACGAGCAGTACTTC.